This TCR beta chain emerged from a study of blood T cell repertoires in COVID-19. Study-level background: The United States, Italy and Spain were the sources of the acute and convalescent COVID-19 samples. PBMCs, B-cell-depleted T cells, or T cells were the source of the cDNA or gDNA that made up the material.

Cohort placement rested on clinical history that participants reported themselves. In the authors' workflow: Amplification of reference gene primers was used by the study to estimate nucleated cell counts. The method was immunoSEQ multiplex PCR; TCRdb's version includes in-frame clones alone and lacks a portion of them. The V and J calls and clone size are taken from that table; D and trimming were inferred from the DNA. Of more than 300,000 clones in the sample, just over 85% were seen once. This CDR3 contains 14 residues. Germline values: CDR1 MNHEY, CDR2 SVGAGI. V was pared by 4 bases and J by 3 bases, with 6 bases of the junction left unmatched.

This chain joins TRBV6-5 and TRBJ2-7; 7 bases map to TRBD1. The origin of this receptor is a man younger than 40 who had recovered from COVID-19. Material: PBMCs or T cells enriched from blood (not recorded which). The DNA for the CDR3 is TGTGCCAGCAGTTCCCGGGACAGACTCTACGAGCAGTACTTC. As protein: CASSSRDRLYEQYF.